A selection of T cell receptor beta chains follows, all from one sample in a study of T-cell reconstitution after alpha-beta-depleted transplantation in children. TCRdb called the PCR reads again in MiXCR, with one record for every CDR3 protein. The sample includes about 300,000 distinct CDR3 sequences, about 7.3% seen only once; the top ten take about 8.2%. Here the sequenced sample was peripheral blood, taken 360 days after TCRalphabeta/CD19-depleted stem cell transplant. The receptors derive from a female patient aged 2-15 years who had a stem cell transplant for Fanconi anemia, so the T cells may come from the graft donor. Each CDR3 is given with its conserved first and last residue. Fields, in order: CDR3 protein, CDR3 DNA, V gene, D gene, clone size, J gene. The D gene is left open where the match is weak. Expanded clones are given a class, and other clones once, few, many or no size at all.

CDR3aa: CASSPRTSGGDTQYF; CDR3nt: TGCGCCAGCAGCCCGCGGACTAGCGGGGGAGATACGCAGTATTTT; v_gene: TRBV5-1; d_gene: TRBD2; abundance: many; j_gene: TRBJ2-3
CDR3aa: CASSYGYRKNTGELFF; CDR3nt: TGTGCCAGCAGTTACGGGTACAGGAAGAACACCGGGGAGCTGTTTTTT; v_gene: TRBV6-5; d_gene: NA; abundance: many; j_gene: TRBJ2-2
CDR3aa: CASTTTGGEQYF; CDR3nt: TGTGCCAGCACCACGACCGGGGGCGAGCAGTACTTC; v_gene: TRBV12-3/TRBV12-4; d_gene: NA; abundance: few; j_gene: TRBJ2-7
CDR3aa: CASSRPVQAGNTIYF; CDR3nt: TGTGCCAGCAGTCGCCCTGTCCAGGCTGGAAACACCATATATTTT; v_gene: TRBV12-3/TRBV12-4; d_gene: NA; abundance: many; j_gene: TRBJ1-3
CDR3aa: CSVGLARWGTEAFF; CDR3nt: TGCAGCGTTGGACTGGCCCGGTGGGGGACTGAAGCTTTCTTT; v_gene: TRBV29-1; d_gene: NA; abundance: many; j_gene: TRBJ1-1
CDR3aa: CAIRLLATGELFF; CDR3nt: TGTGCCATCAGATTACTAGCCACCGGGGAGCTGTTTTTT; v_gene: TRBV10-3; d_gene: NA; abundance: few; j_gene: TRBJ2-2
CDR3aa: CASSRRGGLYEQYF; CDR3nt: TGTGCCAGCAGTCGCAGGGGTGGTCTCTACGAGCAGTACTTC; v_gene: TRBV27; d_gene: NA; abundance: NA; j_gene: TRBJ2-7
CDR3aa: CASAVNGVSNQPQHF; CDR3nt: TGTGCCAGCGCAGTTAATGGTGTAAGCAATCAGCCCCAGCATTTT; v_gene: TRBV12-3/TRBV12-4; d_gene: NA; abundance: many; j_gene: TRBJ1-5
CDR3aa: CASSQDLSPGPAGEQYF; CDR3nt: TGTGCCAGCAGCCAAGATCTATCCCCGGGGCCAGCCGGGGAGCAGTACTTC; v_gene: TRBV4-2; d_gene: NA; abundance: many; j_gene: TRBJ2-7
CDR3aa: CASSPGRSQETQYF; CDR3nt: TGTGCCAGCAGCCCAGGACGTTCCCAAGAGACCCAGTACTTC; v_gene: TRBV7-9; d_gene: NA; abundance: many; j_gene: TRBJ2-5
CDR3aa: CSVGATVGYNEQFF; CDR3nt: TGCAGCGTGGGAGCCACCGTGGGATACAATGAGCAGTTCTTC; v_gene: TRBV29-1; d_gene: NA; abundance: many; j_gene: TRBJ2-1
CDR3aa: CASSEARGSGTGELFF; CDR3nt: TGTGCCAGCAGTGAAGCGCGCGGGAGCGGCACCGGGGAGCTGTTTTTT; v_gene: TRBV6-1; d_gene: TRBD2; abundance: few; j_gene: TRBJ2-2
CDR3aa: CASSSRGGSSYNEQFF; CDR3nt: TGTGCCAGCAGCTCCCGTGGCGGCAGCTCCTACAATGAGCAGTTCTTC; v_gene: TRBV6-1; d_gene: NA; abundance: many; j_gene: TRBJ2-1
CDR3aa: CSANFAQPSHNEQFF; CDR3nt: TGCAGTGCAAATTTTGCCCAACCATCCCACAATGAGCAGTTCTTC; v_gene: TRBV20-1; d_gene: NA; abundance: few; j_gene: TRBJ2-1
CDR3aa: CASSWDSLNTEAFF; CDR3nt: TGTGCCAGCAGCTGGGACAGTTTGAACACTGAAGCTTTCTTT; v_gene: TRBV5-6; d_gene: TRBD1; abundance: many; j_gene: TRBJ1-1
CDR3aa: CASSEMGEPSITDTQYF; CDR3nt: TGTGCCAGCAGTGAAATGGGGGAGCCTAGCATCACAGATACGCAGTATTTT; v_gene: TRBV25-1; d_gene: NA; abundance: many; j_gene: TRBJ2-3
CDR3aa: CASSLRGPSYEQYF; CDR3nt: TGTGCCAGCAGCTTGCGGGGACCCTCCTACGAGCAGTACTTC; v_gene: TRBV5-6; d_gene: NA; abundance: few; j_gene: TRBJ2-7
CDR3aa: CASSEIGLGATGELFF; CDR3nt: TGTGCCAGCAGTGAAATTGGACTAGGGGCCACCGGGGAGCTGTTTTTT; v_gene: TRBV2; d_gene: TRBD2; abundance: many; j_gene: TRBJ2-2
CDR3aa: CASSPFGANTEAFF; CDR3nt: TGCGCCAGCAGCCCCTTTGGGGCTAACACTGAAGCTTTCTTT; v_gene: TRBV5-1; d_gene: NA; abundance: many; j_gene: TRBJ1-1
CDR3aa: CASSLDRGPKIYGYTF; CDR3nt: TGTGCCAGCAGCTTAGACAGGGGCCCTAAGATCTATGGCTACACCTTC; v_gene: TRBV11-2; d_gene: NA; abundance: NA; j_gene: TRBJ1-2
CDR3aa: CASSQVLERGETQYF; CDR3nt: TGCGCCAGCAGCCAAGTTCTGGAAAGGGGAGAGACCCAGTACTTC; v_gene: TRBV4-3; d_gene: NA; abundance: many; j_gene: TRBJ2-5
CDR3aa: CSVEKWGRRGYTF; CDR3nt: TGCAGCGTTGAGAAGTGGGGGCGCAGGGGCTACACCTTC; v_gene: TRBV29-1; d_gene: NA; abundance: many; j_gene: TRBJ1-2
CDR3aa: CASSPSGGVLHTEAFF; CDR3nt: TGTGCCAGCAGTCCCTCGGGAGGGGTGTTGCACACTGAAGCTTTCTTT; v_gene: TRBV27; d_gene: NA; abundance: few; j_gene: TRBJ1-1
CDR3aa: CAISDPGQGSSYEQYF; CDR3nt: TGTGCCATCAGTGACCCCGGACAGGGCAGCTCCTACGAGCAGTACTTC; v_gene: TRBV10-3; d_gene: TRBD1; abundance: NA; j_gene: TRBJ2-7
CDR3aa: CASSFPDRNIQYF; CDR3nt: TGTGCCAGCAGCTTCCCGGACAGAAACATTCAGTACTTC; v_gene: TRBV7-2; d_gene: NA; abundance: many; j_gene: TRBJ2-4
CDR3aa: CASSLGVAGTYNEQFF; CDR3nt: TGTGCCAGCAGCTTAGGAGTAGCGGGGACCTACAATGAGCAGTTCTTC; v_gene: TRBV7-9; d_gene: TRBD2; abundance: NA; j_gene: TRBJ2-1
CDR3aa: CASNERAIQETQYF; CDR3nt: TGCGCCAGCAACGAGAGGGCCATCCAAGAGACCCAGTACTTC; v_gene: TRBV10-2; d_gene: NA; abundance: many; j_gene: TRBJ2-5
CDR3aa: CASSEGPTSQHF; CDR3nt: TGTGCCAGCTCAGAGGGACCCACATCCCAGCATTTT; v_gene: TRBV18; d_gene: NA; abundance: few; j_gene: TRBJ1-5
CDR3aa: CASSPTSGNTIYF; CDR3nt: TGTGCCAGCAGTCCAACCAGCGGAAACACCATATATTTT; v_gene: TRBV7-3; d_gene: NA; abundance: few; j_gene: TRBJ1-3